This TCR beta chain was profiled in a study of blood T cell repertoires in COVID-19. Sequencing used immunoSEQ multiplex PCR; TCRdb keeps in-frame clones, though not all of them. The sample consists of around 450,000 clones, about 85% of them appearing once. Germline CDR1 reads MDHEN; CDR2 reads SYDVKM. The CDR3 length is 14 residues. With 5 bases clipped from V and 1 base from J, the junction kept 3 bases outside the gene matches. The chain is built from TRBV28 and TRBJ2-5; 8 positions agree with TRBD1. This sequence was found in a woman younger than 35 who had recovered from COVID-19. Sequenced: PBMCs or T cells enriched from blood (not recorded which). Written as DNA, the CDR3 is TGTGCCAGCAGTCGACAGGGGTCCCAAGAGACCCAGTACTTC. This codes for CASSRQGSQETQYF.